Included here is one TCR beta chain sequence, with context. Only in-frame clones appear in the TCRdb table, and some are missing; sequencing was by immunoSEQ multiplex PCR. This table holds 96,000 or so clones, approximately 90% found once. Patients of the Seattle cohort, enrolled during active infection, were followed longitudinally. The length of the CDR3 is 15 residues. The junction had 5 bases not matched to a gene; V was cut back by 4 bases and J by 7 bases. The V gene's germline CDR1 is LGHDT and CDR2 YNNKEL (reference sequence). This entry is derived from a study of blood T cell repertoires in COVID-19. Study overall: Donors in the United States, Italy and Spain gave samples during acute or convalescent COVID-19. PBMCs, B-cell-depleted T cells, or T cells provided the cDNA or gDNA that made up the material.

The chain recombines TRBV3-1 (or the pseudogene TRBV3-2) with TRBJ1-6; TRBD1 matches at 9 bases. The sequenced material came from peripheral blood. The origin of this receptor is a human donor with COVID-19, enrolled during active disease. The donor label of this sample is uncertain. The CDR3 sequence: CASSPYRGRNSPLHF. CDR3 sequence (DNA): TGTGCCAGCAGCCCATACAGGGGGCGAAATTCACCCCTCCACTTT.